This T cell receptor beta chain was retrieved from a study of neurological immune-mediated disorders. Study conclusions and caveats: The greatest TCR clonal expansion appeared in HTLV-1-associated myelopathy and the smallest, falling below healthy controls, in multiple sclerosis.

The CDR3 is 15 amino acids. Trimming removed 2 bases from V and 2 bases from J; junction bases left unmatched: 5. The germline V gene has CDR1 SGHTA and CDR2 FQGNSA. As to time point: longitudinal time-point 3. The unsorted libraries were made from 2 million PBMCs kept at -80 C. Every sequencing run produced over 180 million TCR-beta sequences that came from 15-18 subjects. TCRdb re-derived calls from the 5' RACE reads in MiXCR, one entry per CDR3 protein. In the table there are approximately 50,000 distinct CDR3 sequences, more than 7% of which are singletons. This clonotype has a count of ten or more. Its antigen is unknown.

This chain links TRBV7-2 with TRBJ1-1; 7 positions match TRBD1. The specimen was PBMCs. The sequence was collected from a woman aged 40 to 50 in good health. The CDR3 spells CASSLSGTDNTEAFF. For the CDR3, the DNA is TGTGCCAGCAGCTTAAGCGGGACAGACAACACTGAAGCTTTCTTT. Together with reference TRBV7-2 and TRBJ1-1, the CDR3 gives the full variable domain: GAGVSQSPSNKVTEKGKDVELRCDPISGHTALYWYRQSLGQGLEFLIYFQGNSAPDKSGLPSDRFSAERTGGSVSTLTIQRTQQEDSAVYLCASSLSGTDNTEAFFGQGTRLTVV.